The rows below give T cell receptor beta chains drawn from one sample of a study of blood T cell repertoires in COVID-19. Measured with immunoSEQ multiplex PCR; TCRdb has only the in-frame clones, and not every one. The sample gives under 200,000 clones, around 79% of which show up once; around 5.9% is in the top ten. The specimen sequenced was peripheral blood. The receptors derive from a woman aged 40 to 50 with COVID-19, enrolled during active disease. The conserved cysteine and the conserved F or W are not part of the CDR3 here.

>TRBV7-9
ASSSFGGAKNIQY
>TRBV19
ASSIRTAYGYT
>TRBV3-1/TRBV3-2
ASSRSTGEAF
>TRBV11-2
ASSLLGGTEAF
>TRBV10-3
AISESENYGYT
>TRBV12-3/TRBV12-4
ASSLGGLEQY
>TRBV5-4
ASSLSSGRVPYEQY
>TRBV15
ATSTWGLAVSYEQF
>TRBV5-6
ASSLWGRERINTIY
>TRBV19
ASTRDRAYSNQPQH
>TRBV10-2
ASRQGANYGYT
>TRBV6-5
ASSSGNFYGYT
>TRBV6-5
ASSSITRRGMG
>TRBV27
ASSRIPNWGVSNQPQH
>TRBV10-1
ASSDGGRRDTEAF
>TRBV5-1
ASSWAISYNEQF
>TRBV5-1
ASSRTISYNEQF
>TRBV10-3
AISDPSQPQH
>TRBV7-3
ASSLGGGPDEQF
>TRBV2
ASRIAGVEQF
>TRBV19
ASSMGHWNTEAF
>TRBV19
ASTPRAGYYGYT
>TRBV18
ASSPPYPYEQY
>TRBV10-3
AIRGTGMNTEAF
>TRBV25-1
ASSGGGTDTQY
>TRBV5-6
ASSDNPGTTYNSPLH
>TRBV4-3
ASSQEPSSPLH
>TRBV10-3
AINAGTGHRANTGELF
>TRBV5-6
ASSGGQISYYEQY
>TRBV5-1
ASSLVAGGNNEQF
>TRBV19
ASSIVQGRGEQY
>TRBV6-6
ASRTLDRMNGYT
>TRBV6-5
ASPTTSTGQETQY
>TRBV7-2
ASSSAGLSYNEQF
>TRBV7-2
ASSLTPDRMNTEAF
>TRBV25-1
ASSPPAGGHTDTQY
>TRBV5-1
ASSPIRGKTYEQY
>TRBV3-1/TRBV3-2
ASSETGGNQPQH
>TRBV9
ASSVGQVTGELF
>TRBV20-1
SARDFPSQY
>TRBV6-2/TRBV6-3
ASSQLFGQGEGNQPQH
>TRBV29-1
SVSGTSDSSTDTQY
>TRBV5-4
ASSSDSTAGNTIY
>TRBV4-2
ASSQDLAGSYNEQF
>TRBV28
ASARGHGYT
>TRBV7-9
ASSLYGTAFGTDTQY
>TRBV6-6
ASSKLGGRSYEQY
>TRBV6-1
ASSEPGQLMYSNQPQH